The clone carrying this T cell receptor (beta chain) has more than one count but fewer than ten. The study ran its PCR with 60 Vbeta and 13 Jbeta primers. The protocol was immunoSEQ multiplex PCR, while the TCRdb copy is restricted to in-frame clones and leaves out a portion. The table has over 20,000 clones, just under 70% seen once; the top ten hold 3.5% to 4.5%. The data belong to a study of cytomegalovirus exposure and HLA in healthy donors. The receptor comes from a woman in her forties or fifties in good health and CMV-seronegative. Input material: PBMCs.

The CDR3, as DNA: TGTGCCAGCAGCTTGGGGTTCCGGGACAGGGTCTCTGGGGCCAACGTCCTGACTTTC. Translated: CASSLGFRDRVSGANVLTF. The rearrangement uses TRBV5-4 and TRBJ2-6; 9 nucleotides align to TRBD1. The CDR3 sequence is 19 residues long. Germline lookup yields CDR1 SGHNT and CDR2 YYREEE (reference sequence). Trimming at V came to 0 bases and at J to 0 bases, leaving 7 bases not matched to a gene.